This section outlines one TCR beta chain sequence together with its context. The protocol was immunoSEQ multiplex PCR, while the TCRdb copy is restricted to in-frame clones and leaves out a portion. The sample has about 52,000 clones; about 92% are singletons. The data originate from a study of T cell changes during pregnancy in multiple sclerosis. This CDR3 spans 15 amino acids. Germline V gene data show CDR1 as LGHNA and CDR2 as YNFKEQ. With 2 bases removed from V and 4 bases from J, the gap between germline ends came to 14 bases. This sample comprised CD4+ T cells from peripheral blood mononuclear cells, obtained in the third trimester of pregnancy. The clonotype was recovered from a female donor with multiple sclerosis, enrolled in a pregnancy study. The chain uses TRBV4-2 and TRBJ2-5; the D gene is possibly TRBD2 (6 bases). In nucleotides, the CDR3 is TGTGCCAGCAGCCAACGACTAGGCGGGACAGAGACCCAGTACTTC. Translation gives CASSQRLGGTETQYF.